The next 28 T cell receptor beta chains were all read from a single sample in a study of T cells in tuberculosis. Produced via immunoSEQ multiplex PCR; TCRdb's table is partial and in-frame only. The sample holds roughly 28,000 clones, roughly 89% seen once. Sample: PBMCs. These receptors were obtained from a donor aged 10 to 29 with latent tuberculosis or without tuberculosis infection.

This clone was detected only a few times. The chain couples TRBV10-1 to TRBJ1-1; TRBD1 matches at 7 bases. Germline CDR1 is WNHNN and CDR2 is SYGVQD (reference sequence). With V trimmed by 5 bases and J by 6 bases, 9 bases remained unmatched. This CDR3 is 14 amino acids long. CDR3 DNA sequence: TGCGCCAGCAGTCCTCGACAGGGAGGAGCTGAAGCTTTCTTT. This codes for CASSPRQGGAEAFF.

This clone was seen once. V gene TRBV6-5 combines with J gene TRBJ1-2; TRBD1 matches 8 bases. The CDR3 spans 15 residues. Germline CDR1 and CDR2: MNHEY and SVGAGI. Trimming cost V 2 bases and J 8 bases; bases outside gene matches: 10. CDR3 amino acids: CASSYLPQGGNGYTF. As DNA, the CDR3 is TGTGCCAGCAGTTACCTTCCACAGGGGGGCAACGGCTACACCTTC.

The chain has TRBV5-1 and TRBJ2-2; 9 bases are a match to TRBD1. This CDR3 comprises 15 residues. V was pared by 4 bases and J by 5 bases, with 6 bases of the junction left unmatched. The germline gives CDR1 SGHRS, CDR2 YFSETQ. In DNA form, the CDR3 reads TGCGCCAGCAGCGCTAGGACAGGGGATACCGGGGAGCTGTTTTTT. It encodes CASSARTGDTGELFF.

The chain is built from TRBV6-5 and TRBJ2-7; D is uncertain. This CDR3 contains 11 residues. CDR1 is MNHEY, CDR2 SVGAGI, per germline. Trimming shortened V by 6 bases and J by 4 bases, and 7 bases separated the two germline ends. Here the CDR3 reads CASRTPYEQYF. DNA for the CDR3: TGTGCCAGCAGGACTCCTTACGAGCAGTACTTC.

The rearrangement joins TRBV7-2 to TRBJ1-2; tentative D call: TRBD1 (5 bases). CDR1 is SGHTA and CDR2 is FQGNSA in the germline V gene. The CDR3 spans 13 residues. Trimming removed 5 bases from V and 8 bases from J, with 15 bases in between. Written as DNA, the CDR3 is TGTGCCAGCAGCCCGGGACGGGAGGGGGGCTACACCTTC. Its protein is CASSPGREGGYTF. The entire variable domain, with the rest obtained from reference TRBV7-2 and TRBJ1-2, is as follows: GAGVSQSPSNKVTEKGKDVELRCDPISGHTALYWYRQSLGQGLEFLIYFQGNSAPDKSGLPSDRFSAERTGGSVSTLTIQRTQQEDSAVYLCASSPGREGGYTFGSGTRLTVV.

J is TRBJ2-1 and V is TRBV4-1; D perhaps matches TRBD1 (5 bases). Per germline, CDR1 MGHRA and CDR2 YSYEKL. V lost 4 bases and J lost 2, with 15 bases in between. The CDR3 consists of 16 residues. Here the CDR3 reads CASSLEARAPYNEQFF. CDR3 nucleotide sequence: TGCGCCAGCAGCCTTGAGGCCAGGGCCCCCTACAATGAGCAGTTCTTC.

V and J are TRBV27 and TRBJ2-2; 7 nucleotides align to TRBD1. CDR1 is MNHEY and CDR2 is SMNVEV in the germline V gene (reference sequence). CDR3 length: 17 residues. J was trimmed by 5 bases and V by 4 bases; bases with no gene match: 13. CDR3 residues: CASSSTVQGFMTGELFF. Here the CDR3 DNA reads TGTGCCAGCAGTTCCACTGTACAGGGGTTTATGACCGGGGAGCTGTTTTTT.

The gene calls are TRBV4-1 and TRBJ2-3; 9 bases fit TRBD2. CDR1 is MGHRA and CDR2 is YSYEKL in the germline V gene. Trimming at V came to 2 bases and at J to 6 bases, leaving 15 bases not matched to a gene. The CDR3 spans 18 residues. As DNA, the CDR3 is TGCGCCAGCAGCCAAATCGTTTTTCTGCGGGGGGGAAGCGATACGCAGTATTTT. Translated, it gives CASSQIVFLRGGSDTQYF.

This clone was seen just once. The chain couples TRBV2 to TRBJ2-5; D might be TRBD1 (5 bases). The germline gives CDR1 SNHLY, CDR2 FYNNEI. V was trimmed by 4 bases and J by 2 bases, leaving 11 bases between them. The length of the CDR3 is 14 residues. The DNA for the CDR3 is TGTGCCAGCAGTGTGGGGCAGGCACAAGAGACCCAGTACTTC. Residues: CASSVGQAQETQYF.

The rearrangement links TRBV11-1 to TRBJ1-1; the match to TRBD1 covers 7 bases. The trim removed 5 bases at V and 11 bases at J, leaving 20 bases unmatched. The CDR3 is 16 residues long. CDR1 is SGHAT and CDR2 is FQDESV in the germline V gene (reference sequence). CDR3 DNA: TGTGCCAGCAGCCCTAGGGACAGAGAATACCGAGATGATGCTTTCTTT. Translation: CASSPRDREYRDDAFF. The whole variable domain, remainder taken from reference TRBV11-1 and TRBJ1-1, is EAEVAQSPRYKITEKSQAVAFWCDPISGHATLYWYRQILGQGPELLVQFQDESVVDDSQLPKDRFSAERLKGVDSTLKIQPAELGDSAMYLCASSPRDREYRDDAFFGQGTRLTVV.

With regard to this clone: Other DNA sequences from this sample encode an identical CDR3 as well. The rearrangement joins TRBV6-5 to TRBJ1-2, with D uncertain. CDR1 is MNHEY and CDR2 is SVGAGI in the germline V gene. There are 15 residues in the CDR3. The germline V and J ends were trimmed by 6 bases and 0 bases, with 14 bases remaining between them. Written as DNA, the CDR3 is TGTGCCAGCAGCCCCAGGCGCACGGCTAACTATGGCTACACCTTC. The encoded protein is CASSPRRTANYGYTF.

The chain combines TRBV5-5 with TRBJ1-1, with D possibly being TRBD1 (6 bases). V shed 2 bases and J shed 3 bases, with 14 bases lying between them. There are 15 residues in the CDR3. Germline assignment: CDR1 SGHKS and CDR2 YYEKEE (reference sequence). The CDR3 DNA reads TGTGCCAGCAGCTTTGCAGGGGATGTGGACACTGAAGCTTTCTTT. Translation: CASSFAGDVDTEAFF.

V and J are TRBV29-1 and TRBJ2-4; 8 bases are shared with TRBD2. Germline V gene data show CDR1 as SQVTM and CDR2 as ANQGSEA. With 7 bases clipped from V and 8 bases from J, the junction kept 4 bases outside the gene matches. The CDR3 contains 11 residues. CDR3: CSALGGDIQYF. The CDR3 coding sequence is TGCAGCGCTCTCGGGGGGGACATTCAGTACTTC.

The V call is TRBV4-3, the J call TRBJ1-2; TRBD1 aligns across 7 bases. J gave up 2 bases and V 4 bases, and 1 base lay outside the gene matches. Germline V gives CDR1 LGHNA, CDR2 YSLEER. There are 13 residues in the CDR3. CDR3 DNA sequence: TGCGCCAGCAGCCTACAGGGGAACTATGGCTACACCTTC. Translation: CASSLQGNYGYTF.

The CDR3 protein is CASTTGRGANVLTF. CDR3 DNA sequence: TGTGCCAGCACAACAGGGCGCGGGGCCAACGTCCTGACTTTC. The chain has TRBV6-5 and TRBJ2-6; D may be TRBD1 (6 bases). Germline V lookup: CDR1 MNHEY, CDR2 SVGAGI. Trimming stripped 7 bases from V and 4 bases from J, with 11 bases between. CDR3 length equals 14 residues.

Only one count was recorded for this clone. The chain recombines TRBV5-1 with TRBJ2-5, with 7 bases fitting TRBD2. The length of the CDR3 is 15 residues. From germline, CDR1 is SGHRS and CDR2 YFSETQ. V was pared by 0 bases and J by 4 bases, with 6 bases of the junction left unmatched. The CDR3 loop reads CASSLGLAVGETQYF. CDR3 in DNA: TGCGCCAGCAGCTTGGGACTAGCCGTAGGAGAGACCCAGTACTTC.

The chain has TRBV4-1 and TRBJ1-5; tentative D call: TRBD1 (6 bases). CDR3 length equals 14 residues. With 2 bases removed from V and 9 bases from J, the gap between germline ends came to 14 bases. Germline CDR1 is MGHRA and CDR2 is YSYEKL. This CDR3 reads CASSQPEQGRPQHF. The CDR3 bases are TGCGCCAGCAGCCAACCCGAACAGGGACGGCCCCAGCATTTT.

Only one count was recorded for this clone. J is TRBJ2-7 and V is TRBV19; D possibly corresponds to TRBD1 (6 bases). Germline CDR1 reads LNHDA; CDR2 reads SQIVND (reference sequence). V was shortened by 9 bases and J by 0 bases, with 15 bases between the two germline ends. The CDR3 is 14 amino acids. The CDR3 is CASADRRSSYEQYF. The DNA for the CDR3 is TGTGCCAGCGCTGACAGGCGATCCTCCTACGAGCAGTACTTC.

The V and J genes are TRBV7-2 and TRBJ2-5, with D perhaps matching TRBD1 (6 bases). Trimming removed 1 base from V and 2 bases from J, with 8 bases in between. The CDR3 is 14 amino acids. From germline, CDR1 is SGHTA and CDR2 FQGNSA. CDR3 sequence: CASSLEGQQETQYF. CDR3 DNA sequence: TGTGCCAGCAGCTTAGAGGGACAACAAGAGACCCAGTACTTC.

This chain joins TRBV4-3 and TRBJ1-5; 9 positions agree with TRBD1. Germline V lookup: CDR1 LGHNA, CDR2 YSLEER. The CDR3 is 17 amino acids. Losses at the gene ends were 3 bases for V and 9 bases for J; bases not matched to a gene: 15. The CDR3, as DNA: TGCGCCAGCAGCCAGGACCCCGGACAGGGGACGGGAGGGCCCCAGCATTTT. Its protein product is CASSQDPGQGTGGPQHF.

This CDR3 is CASSPKTGLSYTF. CDR3 in DNA: TGTGCCAGCAGCCCGAAGACAGGGTTGAGCTACACCTTC. The chain carries TRBV7-2 and TRBJ1-2; 7 bases fit TRBD1. This CDR3 comprises 13 residues. Germline values: CDR1 SGHTA, CDR2 FQGNSA. The trim removed 5 bases at V and 9 bases at J, leaving 9 bases unmatched. Together with reference TRBV7-2 and TRBJ1-2, the CDR3 gives the full variable domain: GAGVSQSPSNKVTEKGKDVELRCDPISGHTALYWYRQSLGQGLEFLIYFQGNSAPDKSGLPSDRFSAERTGGSVSTLTIQRTQQEDSAVYLCASSPKTGLSYTFGSGTRLTVV.

This chain connects TRBV12-1 to TRBJ1-2; the DNA was not compared with TRBD1, the D call given in the table. TRBV12-1 is deemed a pseudogene. This CDR3 comprises 13 residues. The chain's CDR3 is CASSFSRGHGYTF. CDR3 coding DNA: TGTGCCAGCAGCTTTTCCAGGGGGCATGGCTACACCTTC.

This sequence joins TRBV7-9 and TRBJ2-5; perhaps TRBD2 as D (7 bases). In germline, CDR1 is SEHNR, CDR2 FQNEAQ (reference sequence). V shed 0 bases and J shed 4 bases, with 9 bases lying between them. This CDR3 has 14 residues. In DNA, the CDR3 is TGTGCCAGCAGCTTAGCGGGGGGGCCAGAGACCCAGTACTTC. Protein: CASSLAGGPETQYF.

The genes are TRBV5-4 and TRBJ2-2; 8 bases agree with TRBD1. The J segment lost 1 base and the V segment lost 3 bases, leaving 2 bases of the junction unmatched. The CDR3 has 15 amino acids. Germline V lookup: CDR1 SGHNT, CDR2 YYREEE (reference sequence). The CDR3 sequence: CASSWGTGNTGELFF. The CDR3 nucleotides read TGTGCCAGCAGCTGGGGGACAGGGAACACCGGGGAGCTGTTTTTT. The variable domain in full, with the rest retrieved from reference TRBV5-4 and TRBJ2-2, is ETGVTQSPTHLIKTRGQQVTLRCSSQSGHNTVSWYQQALGQGPQFIFQYYREEENGRGNFPPRFSGLQFPNYSSELNVNALELDDSALYLCASSWGTGNTGELFFGEGSRLTVL.

Only one count was recorded for this clone. The chain links TRBV6-1 to TRBJ2-4; TRBD1 agrees at 7 bases. The CDR3 covers 16 residues. With 4 bases clipped from V and 3 bases from J, the junction kept 9 bases outside the gene matches. Germline assignment: CDR1 MNHNS and CDR2 SASEGT. CDR3 residues: CASSVTGVEGKNIQYF. CDR3 nucleotides: TGTGCCAGCAGTGTCACAGGGGTCGAAGGCAAAAACATTCAGTACTTC.

This chain uses TRBV5-4 with TRBJ1-6; 8 bases match TRBD1. Per the germline V gene, CDR1 is SGHNT and CDR2 is YYREEE (reference sequence). The CDR3 totals 16 residues. The ends lost 3 bases at V and 7 bases at J; junction bases unmatched: 9. CDR3 coding DNA: TGTGCCAGCAGCTATCCTATCACAGGGGGGAATTCACCCCTCCACTTT. Translation: CASSYPITGGNSPLHF.

This clone was seen a single time. The J gene is TRBJ1-4, the V gene TRBV6-5; maybe TRBD1 (6 bases). V gave up 4 bases and J gave up 8 bases, with 17 bases separating them. This CDR3 is built from 15 residues. Germline lookup yields CDR1 MNHEY and CDR2 SVGAGI. The CDR3 spells CASSFRDRLSEKLFF. CDR3 in DNA: TGTGCCAGCAGTTTTCGAGACAGGTTGAGCGAAAAACTGTTTTTT.

The chain is built from TRBV5-5 and TRBJ2-5; 7 bases align to TRBD2. The CDR3 consists of 14 residues. Trimming at V came to 6 bases and at J to 4 bases, leaving 9 bases not matched to a gene. The V gene's germline CDR1 is SGHKS and CDR2 YYEKEE (reference sequence). The CDR3 reads CASNTPSGGETQYF. Written as DNA, the CDR3 is TGTGCCAGCAACACCCCCTCGGGGGGAGAGACCCAGTACTTC.